Below, 22 T cell receptor beta chains from the same sample are listed, as sequenced in a study of radiotherapy plus CTLA-4 blockade in lung cancer. Produced via immunoSEQ multiplex PCR; TCRdb's table is partial and in-frame only. The profile covers 50,000 to 75,000 clones, with roughly 80% appearing a single time and around 4.8% taken by the ten largest. Material: peripheral blood, obtained from a patient treated with radiotherapy plus ipilimumab. The receptors originated from a human donor with non-small cell lung cancer who had a complete response to radiotherapy plus ipilimumab.

In its sample, this clone was seen a few times. The chain recombines TRBV7-2 with TRBJ1-2; unclear D gene. Trimming cost V 5 bases and J 5 bases, with 12 bases left between them. Germline loops: CDR1 SGHTA, CDR2 FQGNSA. The CDR3 is made up of 13 amino acids. The CDR3 sequence: CASSQAFGYGYTF. The CDR3 DNA reads as TGTGCCAGCAGCCAGGCTTTTGGGTATGGCTACACCTTC.

This clone is a singleton in its sample. The rearrangement uses TRBV9 and TRBJ2-3, with 7 bases lining up with TRBD1. Germline trimming cut 0 bases from V and 0 bases from J; bases unmatched to any gene: 10. The CDR3 spans 18 residues. The V gene's germline CDR1 is SGDLS and CDR2 YYNGEE. The CDR3 DNA reads TGTGCCAGCAGCGTAGGCCCCCACAGGGGCCTGAGCACAGATACGCAGTATTTT. Translated, it gives CASSVGPHRGLSTDTQYF.

The chain combines TRBV5-4 with TRBJ2-3; no definite D call. CDR3 length: 13 amino acids. V was clipped by 3 bases and J by 0 bases, with 5 bases between them. CDR1 is SGHNT, CDR2 YYREEE, per germline (reference sequence). CDR3 sequence reads: CASSSTSTDTQYF. DNA for the CDR3: TGTGCCAGCAGCTCAACTAGCACAGATACGCAGTATTTT.

Comment on this clone: Other DNA sequences in the same sample also yield this CDR3. This chain uses TRBV19 with TRBJ1-1; 10 positions match TRBD1. With 4 bases clipped from V and 4 bases from J, the junction kept 3 bases outside the gene matches. The V gene's germline CDR1 is LNHDA and CDR2 SQIVND (reference sequence). The CDR3 has 14 amino acids. The CDR3 bases are TGTGCCAGTAGTACTCGGACAGGGGGCACTGAAGCTTTCTTT. It specifies CASSTRTGGTEAFF.

The sample holds one count of this clone. The chain couples TRBV6-1 to TRBJ1-5; unclear D gene. CDR1 is MNHNS and CDR2 is SASEGT in the germline V gene. There are 13 residues in the CDR3. Trimming stripped 3 bases from V and 4 bases from J, with 7 bases between. The CDR3 loop is CASSELGNQPQHF. The CDR3, as DNA: TGTGCCAGCAGTGAGTTAGGGAATCAGCCCCAGCATTTT.

To note about this clone: With a much larger clone just one base away, this may be a read error. The chain recombines TRBV5-7 with TRBJ2-7, with D perhaps matching TRBD1 (6 bases). TRBV5-7 is recorded as an ORF, its role being uncertain. The CDR3 runs to 13 residues. CDR3 sequence reads: CASSQGQRYGQYF. The DNA for the CDR3 is TGTGCCAGCAGCCAGGGACAACGCTACGGGCAGTACTTC.

This chain uses TRBV7-9 with TRBJ2-7; the D gene is possibly TRBD1 (6 bases). The germline gives CDR1 SEHNR, CDR2 FQNEAQ (reference sequence). The CDR3 extends over 14 amino acids. V gave up 2 bases and J gave up 2 bases, with 10 bases separating them. CDR3 loop: CASSLSQGPYEQYV. Here the CDR3 DNA reads TGTGCCAGCAGCTTAAGTCAGGGGCCCTACGAGCAGTACGTC.

This clone was found a few times. The rearrangement uses TRBV10-2 and TRBJ1-3, with TRBD1 matching 8 bases. The CDR3 has 15 amino acids. Losses at the gene ends were 5 bases for V and 1 base for J; bases not matched to a gene: 4. In germline, CDR1 is WSHSY, CDR2 SAAADI. In DNA form, the CDR3 reads TGCGCCAGCAGTATGGACAGGGTGTCTGGAAACACCATATATTTT. Amino acids: CASSMDRVSGNTIYF.

V is TRBV5-1 and J is TRBJ1-1; a weak D match, TRBD1 (5 bases). CDR1 and CDR2 (germline): SGHRS, YFSETQ. The CDR3 sequence is 15 residues long. V lost 1 base and J 7 bases, leaving 17 bases between the germline ends. The DNA of the CDR3 is TGCGCCAGCAGCTTGACCGGCCGGGGCGGAGATGAAGCTTTCTTT. Amino acids: CASSLTGRGGDEAFF.

This chain connects TRBV28 to TRBJ2-3, with D possibly matching TRBD1 (6 bases). CDR3 length: 15 residues. Germline V gives CDR1 MDHEN, CDR2 SYDVKM. V lost 7 bases, J lost 0 bases, and 14 bases lay in between. CDR3 sequence reads: CASTIGGESTDTQYF. The CDR3 DNA reads TGTGCCAGCACCATAGGGGGTGAAAGCACAGATACGCAGTATTTT.

Points on this clone: Germline and junction disagree at one end, which may indicate a read error. The chain links TRBV30 to TRBJ2-2; D gene uncertain. The germline V gene encodes CDR1 GTSNPN and CDR2 SVGIG (reference sequence). This CDR3 has 16 amino acids. The CDR3 reads CAWRVWAAPNTGELFF. CDR3 bases: TGTGCCTGGCGTGTTTGGGCGGCTCCCAACACCGGGGAGCTGTTTTTT.

The chain is built from TRBV5-1 and TRBJ2-5; D gene ambiguous. Germline CDR1 reads SGHRS; CDR2 reads YFSETQ. There are 17 residues in the CDR3. The V gene lost 4 bases and the J gene lost 6 bases, with 25 bases spanning the gap. The CDR3 sequence: CASSPSGRAARQKTQYF. The CDR3 bases are TGCGCCAGCAGCCCCTCCGGTCGGGCTGCCAGACAAAAGACCCAGTACTTC.

The chain combines TRBV7-2 with TRBJ2-5, with 15 bases that match TRBD2. The V and J ends lost 6 bases and 6 bases, in that order; junction bases with no gene match: 11. The germline CDR1 and CDR2 sequences are SGHTA and FQGNSA. The CDR3 length is 17 residues. CDR3 region: CASSPSGTSGGKKTQYF. The CDR3 DNA sequence: TGTGCCAGCAGTCCTTCCGGGACTAGCGGGGGGAAAAAGACCCAGTACTTC.

The chain uses TRBV25-1 and TRBJ1-4; 8 bases match TRBD1. V lost 4 bases and J lost 7; bases outside the gene matches: 5. The germline V gene has CDR1 MGHDK and CDR2 SYGVNS. There are 14 residues in the CDR3. The CDR3, as DNA: TGTGCCAGCAGTGCCAGGGGGCTGGGTGAAAAACTGTTTTTT. This sequence encodes CASSARGLGEKLFF.

The chain joins TRBV7-9 to TRBJ1-6, with D tentatively TRBD1 (6 bases). The CDR3 runs 16 residues. Trimming removed 5 bases from V and 7 bases from J, with 18 bases in between. From germline, CDR1 is SEHNR and CDR2 FQNEAQ (reference sequence). CDR3 region: CASSPQSGRGNSPLHF. The CDR3 bases are TGTGCCAGCAGCCCCCAGTCCGGCAGGGGCAATTCACCCCTCCACTTT.

The chain has TRBV9 and TRBJ1-3, with TRBD1 as a possible D gene (6 bases). This CDR3 is built from 15 residues. Trimming removed 4 bases from V and 3 bases from J, with 14 bases in between. Germline values: CDR1 SGDLS, CDR2 YYNGEE. CDR3 sequence (DNA): TGTGCCAGCAGCCATGAGGGGGGGTATGGAAACACCATATATTTT. Its protein is CASSHEGGYGNTIYF.

The gene calls are TRBV28 and TRBJ2-1; weak D call: TRBD2 (5 bases). The CDR3 is 16 amino acids. Germline-derived CDR1 and CDR2 are MDHEN and SYDVKM. V was shortened by 3 bases and J by 1 base, with 13 bases between the two germline ends. The CDR3: CASSLEDLGSYNEQFF. The CDR3 DNA follows: TGTGCCAGCAGTTTGGAGGACTTGGGTTCCTACAATGAGCAGTTCTTC.

This chain uses TRBV2 with TRBJ2-1; 8 positions match TRBD2. The V gene's germline CDR1 is SNHLY and CDR2 FYNNEI. V was pared by 6 bases and J by 4 bases, with 2 bases of the junction left unmatched. The CDR3 has 13 residues. The CDR3 bases are TGTGCCAGCAGGAGCGGGAGATACAATGAGCAGTTCTTC. It codes for CASRSGRYNEQFF.

This clone is deemed medium-sized. This chain links TRBV5-1 with TRBJ2-4, with a possible D match to TRBD2 (6 bases). Germline-derived CDR1 and CDR2 are SGHRS and YFSETQ. Trimming took 2 bases from V and 4 from J, leaving 10 bases between them. There are 14 residues in the CDR3. CDR3 protein: CASSLGLSKNIQYF. The CDR3, as DNA: TGCGCCAGCAGCTTAGGACTATCAAAAAACATTCAGTACTTC.

This clone was seen only once. The CDR3 coding sequence is TGTGCCACCAAGGTGGCGGGAGGGCCGGATACGCAGTATTTT. This sequence encodes CATKVAGGPDTQYF. V is TRBV27 and J is TRBJ2-3; the match to TRBD2 covers 9 bases. This CDR3 has 14 residues. V lost 10 bases and J lost 6; bases outside the gene matches: 11. CDR1 and CDR2 (germline): MNHEY, SMNVEV (reference sequence).

This chain links TRBV5-6 with TRBJ2-1; D is tentatively TRBD1 or TRBD2 (5 bases each). The CDR3 spans 15 residues. The V gene's germline CDR1 is SGHDT and CDR2 YYEEEE. Trimming left V 0 bases short and J 7 bases short, with 14 bases between. The CDR3 spells CASSLVWDQRNEQFF. The CDR3 nucleotides read TGTGCCAGCAGCTTGGTCTGGGACCAGAGAAATGAGCAGTTCTTC.

The chain has TRBV19 and TRBJ1-5; D is possibly TRBD1 (5 bases). Per the germline V gene, CDR1 is LNHDA and CDR2 is SQIVND (reference sequence). Trimming cost V 2 bases and J 3 bases, with 17 bases left between them. There are 17 residues in the CDR3. The CDR3 spells CASSILPAGQNNQPQHF. The CDR3 bases are TGTGCCAGTAGTATACTACCGGCGGGGCAAAACAATCAGCCCCAGCATTTT.